This record covers a single TCR beta chain. The antigen is unknown. Naive CD8+ T cells showed CD45RO-CCR7+CD27+CD95-. The data were obtained in a study of CXCR3-negative and CXCR3-positive naive CD8 T cells. In the study overall: A total of roughly 140 million TRB reads was generated, with about 1.5 +/- 0.3 million per library.

The CDR3 spans 13 residues. The germline V gene has CDR1 SGDLS and CDR2 YYNGEE. Overall study results and limits: Against CXCR3-negative naive cells, CXCR3-positive naive cells showed more hydrophobic TRB CDR3s. CXCR3 levels fell partly with cryopreservation; most assays relied on fresh PBMCs.

The TRB libraries of cDNA were built by UMI-labeled 5' RACE. TCRdb re-analyzed the 5' RACE reads; it lists each CDR3 protein once, without DNA. The sample data list about 150,000 distinct CDR3 sequences. The sequence derives from a human donor in good health. Some clones in this sample may be carry-over from other donors' samples. The sequenced material came from naive CXCR3+ CD8+ T cells from blood. The sample's subset: CD45RO-CCR7+CD27+CD95- naive CD8+ T cells expressing CXCR3 (TNR3+). The chain combines TRBV9 with TRBJ2-2. The CDR3 spells CASSVATLGELFF.